Below, 27 T cell receptor beta chains from the same sample are listed, as sequenced in a study of shared clonotypes between healthy human individuals. The repertoire was sequenced with immunoSEQ multiplex PCR; TCRdb's copy has only in-frame clones and lacks some. Among about a million clones listed, roughly 80% were seen once. The sample comprised memory CD4+ T cells sorted from blood. The subset here: CD45RA-negative fraction. The receptors were sampled from a man between 18 and 35 years old in good health.

The chain joins TRBV30 to TRBJ2-1, with D possibly being TRBD2 (5 bases). CDR3 length: 12 amino acids. With 2 bases removed from V and 7 bases from J, the gap between germline ends came to 9 bases. Germline values: CDR1 GTSNPN, CDR2 SVGIG (reference sequence). CDR3 sequence reads: CAWSIRENEQFF. As DNA, the CDR3 is TGTGCCTGGAGTATTCGGGAAAATGAGCAGTTCTTC.

V is TRBV11-2 and J is TRBJ1-2, with D unresolved. Looked up from germline, CDR1 is SGHAT and CDR2 is FQNNGV. Trimming removed 5 bases at V and 2 bases at J, with 15 bases between. The CDR3 sequence is 15 residues long. CDR3 amino acids: CASSRVPGYNYGYTF. DNA of the CDR3: TGTGCCAGCAGCCGGGTCCCCGGGTACAACTATGGCTACACCTTC. The complete variable domain, with remaining parts taken from reference TRBV11-2 and TRBJ1-2, reads EAGVAQSPRYKIIEKRQSVAFWCNPISGHATLYWYQQILGQGPKLLIQFQNNGVVDDSQLPKDRFSAERLKGVDSTLKIQPAKLEDSAVYLCASSRVPGYNYGYTFGSGTRLTVV.

The V gene is TRBV6-5, the J gene TRBJ1-1, with unresolved D. The CDR3 extends over 15 amino acids. V lost 4 bases and J lost 0, with 12 bases in between. Germline CDR1 MNHEY, CDR2 SVGAGI. CDR3 sequence: CASSFGRIMNTEAFF. In nucleotides, the CDR3 is TGTGCCAGCAGTTTCGGACGGATTATGAACACTGAAGCTTTCTTT.

The V call is TRBV5-4, the J call TRBJ2-7, with 12 bases that match TRBD2. Germline assignment: CDR1 SGHNT and CDR2 YYREEE (reference sequence). The CDR3 covers 18 residues. V dropped 4 bases and J dropped 1; count of bases not matched to a gene: 12. As DNA, the CDR3 is TGTGCCAGCAGCAGGAGGCCTCCCGGGACTAGCGGGTCCTACGAGCAGTACTTC. Translating it yields CASSRRPPGTSGSYEQYF. Complete variable domain (other parts from reference TRBV5-4 and TRBJ2-7): ETGVTQSPTHLIKTRGQQVTLRCSSQSGHNTVSWYQQALGQGPQFIFQYYREEENGRGNFPPRFSGLQFPNYSSELNVNALELDDSALYLCASSRRPPGTSGSYEQYFGPGTRLTVT.

The chain combines TRBV20-1 with TRBJ2-1; D call uncertain. CDR1 is DFQATT, CDR2 SNEGSKA, per germline (reference sequence). The CDR3 sequence is 11 residues long. V was pared by 3 bases and J by 7 bases, with 7 bases between. In DNA, the CDR3 is TGCAGTGCTAGGGCCCCAAATGAGCAGTTCTTC. Protein: CSARAPNEQFF.

This clone has only a few counts. The rearrangement links TRBV5-1 to TRBJ2-2; TRBD2 matches 12 bases. The germline V gene encodes CDR1 SGHRS and CDR2 YFSETQ. The CDR3 loop spans 17 amino acids. V lost 0 bases to trimming and J lost 4 bases; unmatched junction nucleotides: 4. CDR3 amino acids: CASSLAPSGGVTGELFF. CDR3 DNA: TGCGCCAGCAGCTTGGCCCCTAGCGGGGGGGTCACCGGGGAGCTGTTTTTT. Based on the CDR3 plus reference TRBV5-1 and TRBJ2-2, the full variable domain is KAGVTQTPRYLIKTRGQQVTLSCSPISGHRSVSWYQQTPGQGLQFLFEYFSETQRNKGNFPGRFSGRQFSNSRSEMNVSTLELGDSALYLCASSLAPSGGVTGELFFGEGSRLTVL.

As for this clone: Within the sample, other DNA sequences also encode this same CDR3. The J gene is TRBJ2-7, the V gene TRBV5-1, with 8 nucleotides matching TRBD2. Trimming took 0 bases from V and 2 from J; bases not matched to a gene: 1. Germline-derived CDR1 and CDR2 are SGHRS and YFSETQ. This CDR3 has 14 amino acids. CDR3 DNA: TGCGCCAGCAGCTTGGTAGCGGGGACCTACGAGCAGTACTTC. It yields the protein CASSLVAGTYEQYF. The full variable domain, with the rest looked up from reference TRBV5-1 and TRBJ2-7, is KAGVTQTPRYLIKTRGQQVTLSCSPISGHRSVSWYQQTPGQGLQFLFEYFSETQRNKGNFPGRFSGRQFSNSRSEMNVSTLELGDSALYLCASSLVAGTYEQYFGPGTRLTVT.

The V and J genes are TRBV7-9 and TRBJ1-1; no clear D. CDR1 is SEHNR, CDR2 FQNEAQ, per germline (reference sequence). The CDR3 length is 13 residues. The V gene lost 6 bases and the J gene lost 1 base, with 9 bases spanning the gap. The CDR3 DNA is TGTGCCAGCAGGGGAGGCTCGAACACTGAAGCTTTCTTT. Its protein product is CASRGGSNTEAFF.

V usage is TRBV9 and J usage is TRBJ2-1; D is undetermined. CDR1 is SGDLS and CDR2 is YYNGEE in the germline V gene. CDR3 length: 15 amino acids. The V end was cut by 4 bases, the J end by 0 bases, with 11 bases between. The DNA of the CDR3 is TGTGCCAGCAGCCCAACAGTAGGCTCCTACAATGAGCAGTTCTTC. Its translation: CASSPTVGSYNEQFF.

The chain uses TRBV29-1 and TRBJ2-7, with D possibly TRBD2 on 6 matching bases. This CDR3 region has 12 residues. Trimming left V 0 bases short and J 9 bases short, with 12 bases between. Germline lookup yields CDR1 SQVTM and CDR2 ANQGSEA. The CDR3 protein is CSVEDGGEGQYF. Here the CDR3 DNA reads TGCAGCGTTGAAGACGGGGGAGAGGGGCAGTACTTC.

This clone was seen a single time. Distinct nucleotide sequences in the sample also encode this CDR3. The rearrangement uses TRBV5-4 and TRBJ2-1, with D possibly matching TRBD1 (5 bases). CDR1 is SGHNT and CDR2 is YYREEE in the germline V gene (reference sequence). There are 14 residues in the CDR3. Trimming removed 1 base from V and 4 bases from J, with 9 bases in between. In DNA, the CDR3 is TGTGCCAGCAGCTTGCAGGGTAGTTACAATGAGCAGTTCTTC. As protein: CASSLQGSYNEQFF.

V is TRBV5-6 and J is TRBJ1-4, with no clear D. The V and J ends lost 2 bases and 4 bases respectively, with 9 bases between them. The CDR3 spans 14 residues. Germline V gene data show CDR1 as SGHDT and CDR2 as YYEEEE. The CDR3 DNA is TGTGCCAGCAGCTTCGCCAGGCTTAATGAAAAACTGTTTTTT. This gives the protein CASSFARLNEKLFF.

V and J are TRBV10-3 and TRBJ1-3; no reliable D call. Germline V gives CDR1 ENHRY, CDR2 SYGVKD. The CDR3 contains 16 residues. The V and J ends lost 3 bases and 0 bases respectively, with 12 bases between them. CDR3 nucleotides: TGTGCCATCAGTGATGTCCCGACGGGCTCTGGAAACACCATATATTTT. Translating gives CAISDVPTGSGNTIYF.

This clone was counted ten times or more. Other DNA variants within this sample encode the same CDR3. This sequence joins TRBV18 and TRBJ1-1, with 7 bases identical to TRBD1. There are 14 residues in the CDR3. The V gene end was trimmed by 3 bases and the J gene end by 3 bases; junction bases not matched to a gene: 4. Per the germline V gene, CDR1 is KGHSH and CDR2 is LQKENI. The CDR3 reads CASSPFRGDTEAFF. CDR3 bases: TGTGCCAGCTCACCGTTCAGGGGGGACACTGAAGCTTTCTTT.

This chain connects TRBV2 to TRBJ2-1; D remains ambiguous. Germline V CDR1 and CDR2: SNHLY, FYNNEI. The CDR3 spans 15 residues. V gave up 6 bases and J gave up 0 bases, with 12 bases separating them. In DNA form, the CDR3 reads TGTGCCAGCAGGGTTGCGCCGAGCTCCTACAATGAGCAGTTCTTC. Translated, it gives CASRVAPSSYNEQFF.

The chain links TRBV28 to TRBJ2-7; D possibly corresponds to TRBD1 (5 bases). Deletions cut 2 bases from V and 3 bases from J, with 14 bases between. This CDR3 comprises 15 residues. Germline V CDR1 and CDR2: MDHEN, SYDVKM. The CDR3 DNA reads TGTGCCAGCAGTTTACCGACAGCCCCCCTCTACGAGCAGTACTTC. Amino acids: CASSLPTAPLYEQYF.

Notes on this clone: The same CDR3 also results from other DNA sequences found in this sample. The chain uses TRBV30 and TRBJ2-7; D is possibly TRBD1 (5 bases). The CDR3 consists of 13 residues. Germline loops: CDR1 GTSNPN, CDR2 SVGIG (reference sequence). V was cut by 0 bases and J by 6 bases, with 12 bases left in between. The CDR3 DNA is TGTGCCTGGAGTGTACAGGTGTTGGGCGAGCAGTACTTC. Residues: CAWSVQVLGEQYF.

The V gene is TRBV5-1, the J gene TRBJ2-7, with 8 bases lining up with TRBD1. V lost 4 bases, J lost 2 bases, and 8 bases stayed unmatched. Germline V gene sequence: CDR1 SGHRS, CDR2 YFSETQ. CDR3 length: 15 residues. The CDR3 DNA is TGCGCCAGCAGCCCAGGGACAGGCATTCCCTACGAGCAGTACTTC. This sequence encodes CASSPGTGIPYEQYF.

The chain joins TRBV4-2 to TRBJ1-2; TRBD1 aligns across 9 bases. Trimming cost V 0 bases and J 6 bases; bases outside gene matches: 8. CDR1 and CDR2 from the germline V gene are LGHNA and YNFKEQ. The CDR3 extends over 16 amino acids. CDR3: CASSQDLDRGVDGYTF. The CDR3 DNA follows: TGTGCCAGCAGCCAAGATCTGGACAGGGGAGTCGATGGCTACACCTTC.

The CDR3 DNA follows: TGTGCCAGCAGCTTATTGGGCACTAGCGGGGGGCCGGGATACGAGCAGTACTTC. It specifies CASSLLGTSGGPGYEQYF. The chain carries TRBV11-2 and TRBJ2-7; 12 positions agree with TRBD2. This CDR3 has 18 residues. With V trimmed by 2 bases and J by 4 bases, 12 bases remained unmatched. The germline CDR1 and CDR2 sequences are SGHAT and FQNNGV.

The chain has TRBV28 and TRBJ1-2, with TRBD1 identical over 8 bases. This CDR3 has 16 amino acids. J lost 8 bases, V lost 5 bases, and 16 bases had no gene match. The germline V gene has CDR1 MDHEN and CDR2 SYDVKM. The CDR3 protein is CASSARTDRGSRGYTF. The CDR3 DNA reads TGTGCCAGCAGTGCACGTACAGACAGGGGATCTCGAGGCTACACCTTC.

This chain joins TRBV11-1 and TRBJ1-2; TRBD1 aligns across 7 bases. Germline CDR1 is SGHAT and CDR2 is FQDESV (reference sequence). V lost 1 base and J lost 0; bases outside the gene matches: 5. The CDR3 has 16 amino acids. The CDR3, as DNA: TGTGCCAGCAGCTTAGAGGGGACAGCAGCTAACTATGGCTACACCTTC. As protein: CASSLEGTAANYGYTF. The entire variable domain, with the rest obtained from reference TRBV11-1 and TRBJ1-2, is as follows: EAEVAQSPRYKITEKSQAVAFWCDPISGHATLYWYRQILGQGPELLVQFQDESVVDDSQLPKDRFSAERLKGVDSTLKIQPAELGDSAMYLCASSLEGTAANYGYTFGSGTRLTVV.

V gene TRBV6-1 combines with J gene TRBJ1-6, with 7 bases aligning to TRBD1. Germline trimming cut 6 bases from V and 10 bases from J; bases unmatched to any gene: 9. The CDR3 is 14 amino acids. Germline lookup yields CDR1 MNHNS and CDR2 SASEGT. The CDR3 is CASSRETGRSPLHF. The DNA of the CDR3 is TGTGCCAGCAGCCGAGAGACAGGGAGGTCACCCCTCCACTTT.

The chain is built from TRBV7-9 and TRBJ1-1; tentatively, D is TRBD1 (5 bases). V lost 5 bases and J lost 1, with 14 bases in between. Looked up from germline, CDR1 is SEHNR and CDR2 is FQNEAQ (reference sequence). This CDR3 is 15 amino acids long. CDR3 amino acids: CASSPLGLRNTEAFF. The CDR3 DNA reads TGTGCCAGCAGCCCCTTGGGACTCCGGAACACTGAAGCTTTCTTT.

This clone was seen once. This chain joins TRBV5-1 and TRBJ2-7, with D unclear. V was shortened by 4 bases and J by 2 bases, with 13 bases between the two germline ends. Germline CDR1 SGHRS, CDR2 YFSETQ. The CDR3 contains 14 residues. CDR3: CASSEATQPYEQYF. In DNA form, the CDR3 reads TGCGCCAGCAGCGAGGCGACGCAACCCTACGAGCAGTACTTC.

Remarks on this clone: Within the sample, other DNA sequences also encode this same CDR3. The rearrangement joins TRBV5-6 to TRBJ1-2; TRBD1 is a possible D gene (5 bases). This CDR3 contains 14 residues. Germline CDR1 SGHDT, CDR2 YYEEEE. Trimming cost V 0 bases and J 1 base, with 7 bases left between them. CDR3 bases: TGTGCCAGCAGCTTGGGGGGCCTTAACTATGGCTACACCTTC. Translating gives CASSLGGLNYGYTF.

The rearrangement links TRBV2 to TRBJ1-2, with D maybe TRBD1 (6 bases). Germline CDR1 and CDR2: SNHLY and FYNNEI. The CDR3 extends over 13 amino acids. Trimming removed 4 bases at V and 6 bases at J, with 12 bases between. For the CDR3, the DNA is TGTGCCAGCAGTGGGCAGGGGAATGATGGCTACACCTTC. Its translation is CASSGQGNDGYTF.